The 24 T cell receptor beta chains in this list originate from one sample, sequenced in a study of blood T cells in healthy people across ages. Alongside a J-beta primer mix, a sample-barcoded 5' primer served in a second PCR lasting roughly 7 to 12 cycles. MiXCR was run by TCRdb on the 5' RACE reads, yielding one entry per CDR3 protein. The table lists about 640,000 distinct CDR3 sequences, roughly 50% of them singletons. The sequenced sample was blood. The receptors shown here come from a man aged 60-69 years in good health.

This rearrangement joins TRBV7-9 to TRBJ2-6; D is uncertain. V was cut by 6 bases and J by 0 bases, with 12 bases left in between. The CDR3 contains 16 residues. CDR1 and CDR2 from the germline V gene are SEHNR and FQNEAQ (reference sequence). CDR3 residues: CASSSGRTSGANVLTF. Here the CDR3 DNA reads TGTGCCAGCAGTTCAGGACGGACCTCTGGGGCCAACGTCCTGACTTTC.

This clonotype was counted only a few times. The genes are TRBV5-1 and TRBJ2-6; 8 bases agree with TRBD1. Germline CDR1 and CDR2: SGHRS and YFSETQ. The CDR3 spans 17 residues. Trimming cost V 2 bases and J 4 bases; bases outside gene matches: 8. CDR3 sequence reads: CASSFNTGGNGANVLTF. CDR3 DNA sequence: TGCGCCAGCAGCTTCAACACAGGGGGGAACGGGGCCAACGTCCTGACTTTC.

The J gene is TRBJ2-3, the V gene TRBV7-2, with D perhaps TRBD2 (5 bases). The germline V and J ends were trimmed by 7 bases and 1 base, with 15 bases remaining between them. Germline assignment: CDR1 SGHTA and CDR2 FQGNSA. The CDR3 is 15 residues long. As DNA, the CDR3 is TGTGCCAGCAACAACCCTACCGGGGGCACAGATACGCAGTATTTT. It encodes CASNNPTGGTDTQYF.

The sample holds a few counts of this clonotype. The rearrangement uses TRBV27 and TRBJ2-7, with 7 positions matching TRBD1. CDR3 length: 15 residues. The junction had 9 bases not matched to a gene; V was cut back by 4 bases and J by 3 bases. Germline CDR1 and CDR2: MNHEY and SMNVEV (reference sequence). CDR3 protein: CASSYIRQGRYEQYF. DNA of the CDR3: TGTGCCAGCAGTTACATCAGACAGGGACGCTACGAGCAGTACTTC.

The V and J genes are TRBV6-2 or TRBV6-3 and TRBJ2-5; 8 positions match TRBD1. With V trimmed by 4 bases and J by 0 bases, 4 bases remained unmatched. CDR1 is MNHEY and CDR2 is SVGEGT in the germline V gene. The CDR3 consists of 15 residues. CDR3 nucleotide sequence: TGTGCCAGCAGTTCGACAGGGGCCTACCAAGAGACCCAGTACTTC. Its translation is CASSSTGAYQETQYF.

This clonotype has a handful of counts. V gene TRBV12-3 or TRBV12-4 combines with J gene TRBJ2-1; D is undetermined. This CDR3 comprises 14 residues. V was clipped by 5 bases and J by 3 bases, with 11 bases between them. This chain's CDR3 is CASSISVGYNEQFF. The CDR3, as DNA: TGTGCCAGCAGTATTTCTGTTGGCTACAATGAGCAGTTCTTC.

The chain links TRBV6-6 to TRBJ1-2; tentative D call: TRBD1 (5 bases). In germline, CDR1 is MNHNY, CDR2 SVGAGI (reference sequence). There are 13 residues in the CDR3. The V and J ends lost 4 bases and 5 bases respectively, with 11 bases between them. CDR3 sequence: CASSSPGQYGYTF. In DNA form, the CDR3 reads TGTGCCAGCAGTTCCCCCGGACAATATGGCTACACCTTC.

This clonotype was counted a few times. CDR3 sequence: CASSDPTGVSTEAFF. The CDR3 DNA follows: TGTGCCAGCAGTGATCCGACAGGGGTAAGCACTGAAGCTTTCTTT. This chain links TRBV25-1 with TRBJ1-1, with 8 bases fitting TRBD1. Germline-derived CDR1 and CDR2 are MGHDK and SYGVNS. This CDR3 has 15 residues. Trimming took 3 bases from V and 4 from J; bases not matched to a gene: 7.

The chain recombines TRBV20-1 with TRBJ1-5, with 11 bases that match TRBD1. This CDR3 contains 14 residues. Germline V lookup: CDR1 DFQATT, CDR2 SNEGSKA (reference sequence). V dropped 5 bases and J dropped 5; count of bases not matched to a gene: 5. DNA of the CDR3: TGCAGTGCTCCCGGGACAGGGGGGGATCAGCCCCAGCATTTT. Amino acids: CSAPGTGGDQPQHF.

Remarks on this clonotype: A much larger clone lies a single base off, so this may be a read error. This sequence joins TRBV29-1 and TRBJ2-1; a weak D match, TRBD2 (5 bases). The tail of the sequence fits TRBJ2-7 better, so the J call may be wrong. The CDR3 sequence is 15 residues long. Germline CDR1 SQVTM, CDR2 ANQGSEA. The CDR3 nucleotides are TGCAGCGGAAAGGACTCCTGGAGGTCCTACAATGAGCAGTACTTC. As protein: CSGKDSWRSYNEQYF.

The V call is TRBV4-1, the J call TRBJ1-2, with 8 bases identical to TRBD1. V lost 6 bases, J lost 5 bases, and 8 bases stayed unmatched. The germline V gene has CDR1 MGHRA and CDR2 YSYEKL. The CDR3 spans 14 residues. The CDR3 bases are TGCGCCAGCAGGGATGCAGGGGGCGCGTATGGCTACACCTTC. Its protein is CASRDAGGAYGYTF.

The chain uses TRBV28 and TRBJ2-4; a weak D match, TRBD2 (7 bases). The length of the CDR3 is 13 residues. The V end lost 8 bases, the J end lost 7 bases, and 15 bases lay between the germline ends. The germline CDR1 and CDR2 sequences are MDHEN and SYDVKM. CDR3 sequence reads: CASSGGARNIQYF. CDR3 nucleotide sequence: TGTGCCAGCTCTGGGGGGGCGAGGAACATTCAGTACTTC.

This clonotype was seen only a few times. The chain uses TRBV6-5 and TRBJ2-7; 11 bases are shared with TRBD1. V was clipped by 5 bases and J by 3 bases; unmatched bases: 6. Looked up from germline, CDR1 is MNHEY and CDR2 is SVGAGI. The CDR3 sequence is 15 residues long. The CDR3 here is CASSKDRGRGYEQYF. The DNA for the CDR3 is TGTGCCAGCAGTAAGGACAGGGGGCGCGGCTACGAGCAGTACTTC.

The chain carries TRBV25-1 and TRBJ1-2, with unresolved D. The CDR3 contains 15 residues. The germline CDR1 and CDR2 sequences are MGHDK and SYGVNS. V dropped 1 base and J dropped 9 bases, with 18 bases sitting between them. CDR3 loop: CASSESPRPQARYTF. The CDR3 DNA is TGTGCCAGCAGTGAATCCCCCCGGCCTCAGGCGCGCTACACCTTC.

The rearrangement joins TRBV4-2 to TRBJ2-4; 12 bases agree with TRBD2. The J call may be in error: the DNA end matches TRBJ2-7 better. The CDR3 loop spans 17 amino acids. Germline V gene data show CDR1 as LGHNA and CDR2 as YNFKEQ. Written as DNA, the CDR3 is TGTGCCAGCAGCCAAGATTCCCTAGCGGGGGGGCAATACGAGCAGTACTTC. Its protein product is CASSQDSLAGGQYEQYF.

On this clonotype itself: A read error may produce the germline difference seen at one junction end. V and J are TRBV2 and TRBJ1-4; tentatively, D is TRBD1 (6 bases). Per the germline V gene, CDR1 is SNHLY and CDR2 is FYNNEI. The CDR3 has 13 residues. CDR3 coding DNA: TGTGCCAGCGGGGGGGCCTCTAAGGAAAAACTGTTTTTT. Protein: CASGGASKEKLFF.

The chain has TRBV3-1 and TRBJ2-5, with TRBD1 matching over 7 bases. Trimming at V came to 3 bases and at J to 1 base, leaving 2 bases not matched to a gene. Germline loops: CDR1 LGHDT, CDR2 YNNKEL (reference sequence). The CDR3 spans 14 residues. This CDR3 is CASSHWTGQETQYF. For the CDR3, the DNA is TGTGCCAGCAGCCACTGGACAGGCCAAGAGACCCAGTACTTC.

The CDR3 nucleotides read TGTGCCAGCACCAGGACAGGGGCCCGAGATCAGCCCCAGCATTTT. Protein sequence: CASTRTGARDQPQHF. The rearrangement uses TRBV12-3 or TRBV12-4 and TRBJ1-5; 9 positions agree with TRBD1. With V trimmed by 7 bases and J by 5 bases, 9 bases remained unmatched. The CDR3 extends over 15 amino acids.

The chain employs TRBV20-1 and TRBJ2-1; a possible D gene is TRBD2 (6 bases). The CDR3 contains 14 residues. Trimming cost V 3 bases and J 5 bases, with 14 bases left between them. Germline CDR1 DFQATT, CDR2 SNEGSKA (reference sequence). The CDR3 protein is CSARSGGEHNEQFF. In DNA form, the CDR3 reads TGCAGTGCTAGGTCGGGCGGGGAACACAATGAGCAGTTCTTC.

The chain couples TRBV5-1 to TRBJ1-4; TRBD1 is a possible D gene (5 bases). Germline-derived CDR1 and CDR2 are SGHRS and YFSETQ. The CDR3 spans 15 residues. The V and J ends lost 1 base and 7 bases respectively, with 14 bases between them. The CDR3, as DNA: TGCGCCAGCAGCTTGTCGTCAGCGCAGGGTGAAAAACTGTTTTTT. It translates to CASSLSSAQGEKLFF.

J is TRBJ2-5 and V is TRBV4-1; no clear D gene. The CDR3 is made up of 14 amino acids. Looked up from germline, CDR1 is MGHRA and CDR2 is YSYEKL. V was trimmed by 4 bases and J by 11 bases, leaving 20 bases between them. The DNA of the CDR3 is TGCGCCAGCAGCCCCCCACTGGGCAATGATCAGCAGTACTTC. It yields the protein CASSPPLGNDQQYF.

This chain links TRBV10-3 with TRBJ2-6; 9 bases match TRBD1. CDR1 ENHRY and CDR2 SYGVKD come from the germline V gene. V gave up 1 base and J gave up 0 bases; unmatched junction bases: 1. The CDR3 runs 17 residues. Here the CDR3 reads CAISELGQGSGANVLTF. Here the CDR3 DNA reads TGTGCCATCAGTGAGTTGGGACAGGGCTCTGGGGCCAACGTCCTGACTTTC.

This clonotype has only a few counts. The chain uses TRBV2 and TRBJ2-1; D is undetermined. Trimming pared 6 bases from V and 5 bases from J, leaving 14 bases between. The length of the CDR3 is 14 residues. CDR1 is SNHLY, CDR2 FYNNEI, per germline. CDR3 nucleotides: TGTGCCAGCAGGGGAAGGGTAGTCGACAATGAGCAGTTCTTC. Translated: CASRGRVVDNEQFF.

The chain couples TRBV5-8 to TRBJ2-6; D perhaps matches TRBD2 (6 bases). The length of the CDR3 is 17 residues. The germline CDR1 and CDR2 sequences are SGHTS and YDEGEE. Trimming removed 4 bases from V and 0 bases from J, with 14 bases in between. In DNA, the CDR3 is TGTGCCAGCAGCACCCACGGGAGTATCTCTGGGGCCAACGTCCTGACTTTC. This gives the protein CASSTHGSISGANVLTF.